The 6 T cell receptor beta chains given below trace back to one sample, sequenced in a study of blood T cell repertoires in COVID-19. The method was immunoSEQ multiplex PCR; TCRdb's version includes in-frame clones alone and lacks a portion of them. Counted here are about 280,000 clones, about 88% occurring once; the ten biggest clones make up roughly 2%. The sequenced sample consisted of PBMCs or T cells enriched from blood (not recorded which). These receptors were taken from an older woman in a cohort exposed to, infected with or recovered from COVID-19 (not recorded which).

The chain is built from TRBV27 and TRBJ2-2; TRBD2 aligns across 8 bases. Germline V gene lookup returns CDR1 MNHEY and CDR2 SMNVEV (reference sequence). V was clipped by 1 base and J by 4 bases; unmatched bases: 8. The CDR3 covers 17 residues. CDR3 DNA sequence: TGTGCCAGCAGTTTATGGGGACTAGGGGCGCGCACCGGGGAGCTGTTTTTT. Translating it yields CASSLWGLGARTGELFF.

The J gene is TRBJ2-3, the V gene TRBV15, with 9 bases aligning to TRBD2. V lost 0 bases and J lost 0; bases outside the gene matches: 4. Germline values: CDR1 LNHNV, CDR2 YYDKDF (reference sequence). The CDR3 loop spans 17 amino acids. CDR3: CATSRDKGLASTDTQYF. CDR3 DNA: TGTGCCACCAGCAGAGATAAAGGACTAGCGAGCACAGATACGCAGTATTTT.

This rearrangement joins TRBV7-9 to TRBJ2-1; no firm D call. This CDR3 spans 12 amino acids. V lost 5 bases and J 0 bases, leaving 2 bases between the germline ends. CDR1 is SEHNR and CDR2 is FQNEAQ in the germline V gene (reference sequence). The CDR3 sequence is CASSHSYNEQFF. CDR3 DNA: TGTGCCAGCAGCCACTCCTACAATGAGCAGTTCTTC. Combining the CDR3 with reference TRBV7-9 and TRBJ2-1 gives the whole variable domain DTGVSQNPRHKITKRGQNVTFRCDPISEHNRLYWYRQTLGQGPEFLTYFQNEAQLEKSRLLSDRFSAERPKGSFSTLEIQRTEQGDSAMYLCASSHSYNEQFFGPGTRLTVL.

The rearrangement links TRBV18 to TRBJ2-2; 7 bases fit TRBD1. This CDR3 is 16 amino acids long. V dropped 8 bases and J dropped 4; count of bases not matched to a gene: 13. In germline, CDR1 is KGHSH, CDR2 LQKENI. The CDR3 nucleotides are TGTGCCAGCGGTCGTAAAGACAGGGAAAGCACCGGGGAGCTGTTTTTT. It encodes CASGRKDRESTGELFF.

CDR3: CASSLSGYEQYF. The CDR3 DNA reads TGTGCCAGCAGCCTTAGCGGCTACGAGCAGTACTTC. The V and J genes are TRBV7-2 and TRBJ2-7; weak D call: TRBD2 (6 bases). The CDR3 is 12 residues long. Germline CDR1 is SGHTA and CDR2 is FQGNSA. V was pared by 5 bases and J by 3 bases, with 8 bases between.

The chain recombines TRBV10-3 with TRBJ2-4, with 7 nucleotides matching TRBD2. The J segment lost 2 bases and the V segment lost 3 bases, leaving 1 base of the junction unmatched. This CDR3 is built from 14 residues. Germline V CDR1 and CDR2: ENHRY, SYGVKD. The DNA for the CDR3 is TGTGCCATCAGTGACGGGACTACCAAAAACATTCAGTACTTC. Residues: CAISDGTTKNIQYF.